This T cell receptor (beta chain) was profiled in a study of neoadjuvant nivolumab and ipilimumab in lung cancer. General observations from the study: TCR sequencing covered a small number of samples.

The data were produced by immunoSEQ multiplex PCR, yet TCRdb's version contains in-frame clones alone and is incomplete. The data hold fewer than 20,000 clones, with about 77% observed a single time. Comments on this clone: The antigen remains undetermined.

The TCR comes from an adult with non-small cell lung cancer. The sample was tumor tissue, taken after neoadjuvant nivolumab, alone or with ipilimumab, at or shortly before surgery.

The CDR3 is CASSAIRNEQYF. As DNA, the CDR3 is TGTGCCAGCAGTGCAATTAGGAACGAGCAGTACTTC. V and J are TRBV25-1 and TRBJ2-7; D is uncertain. Trimming pared 4 bases from V and 5 bases from J, leaving 9 bases between. CDR3 length: 12 amino acids. The germline V gene has CDR1 MGHDK and CDR2 SYGVNS.